Each of the 25 T cell receptor beta chains below was sequenced from the same sample in a study of identical twins (dated by TCRdb to 2016 to 2018). The protocol used for the library was 5' RACE. The sample was run on an Illumina HiSeq 2000. TCRdb applied fastp at Q25 and MiXCR to the public reads, then kept only in-frame beta chains. Under each unique CDR3 protein, matching rows form one entry showing the most common genes and DNA. Here the sample has around 340,000 distinct CDR3 sequences; more than 9% occur a single time. The ten largest clonotypes hold roughly 7% of the sample. These records were also assigned to another study, of yellow fever vaccine responses in identical twins.

Specimen: CD8+ T cells sorted from blood. These receptors all come from a woman aged 18 to 35 in good health.

This clonotype was picked up a small number of times. The V gene is TRBV21-1, the J gene TRBJ2-7; the table names TRBD2, a call not compared with the DNA. TRBV21-1 is an annotated pseudogene. CDR3 length equals 15 residues. This CDR3 is CASSRGLAGGYEQYV. The CDR3 bases are TGTGCCAGCAGCAGGGGACTAGCGGGGGGCTACGAGCAGTACGTC.

This clonotype was recorded at least ten times. The chain carries TRBV4-1 and TRBJ2-2; possibly TRBD1 or TRBD2 for D (5 bases each). This CDR3 has 14 residues. Germline assignment: CDR1 MGHRA and CDR2 YSYEKL. The V end was cut by 6 bases, the J end by 3 bases, with 11 bases between. Here the CDR3 DNA reads TGCGCCAGCAGGGGGGAAAGGGACACCGGGGAGCTGTTTTTT. Translating it yields CASRGERDTGELFF.

This clonotype was counted between two and nine times. V and J are TRBV12-3 or TRBV12-4 and TRBJ2-7; D is unresolved. CDR3 length equals 14 residues. The V end lost 4 bases, the J end lost 3 bases, and 13 bases lay between the germline ends. CDR3 nucleotide sequence: TGTGCCAGCAGTTGGACGGGCGAGATCTACGAGCAGTACTTC. It encodes CASSWTGEIYEQYF.

This clonotype occurred many times. The rearrangement joins TRBV5-1 to TRBJ1-1; D unresolved. CDR3 size: 15 residues. Per germline, CDR1 SGHRS and CDR2 YFSETQ. Trimming left V 3 bases short and J 3 bases short, with 15 bases between. The CDR3 coding sequence is TGCGCCAGCAGCTCAGACCCTCCAGGCTACACTGAAGCTTTCTTT. This gives the protein CASSSDPPGYTEAFF.

This clonotype was seen more than once but under ten times. The chain has TRBV5-5 and TRBJ2-7; 9 positions agree with TRBD1. CDR3 length: 16 amino acids. Germline CDR1 and CDR2: SGHKS and YYEKEE (reference sequence). V dropped 5 bases and J dropped 2; count of bases not matched to a gene: 11. The CDR3 sequence is CASRPLQGAFAYEQYV. In DNA, the CDR3 is TGTGCCAGCAGACCCCTACAGGGGGCTTTCGCCTACGAGCAGTACGTC.

The V gene is TRBV28, the J gene TRBJ2-1, with TRBD2 matching over 7 bases. Trimming took 2 bases from V and 9 from J; bases not matched to a gene: 13. Germline values: CDR1 MDHEN, CDR2 SYDVKM. The CDR3 runs 16 residues. The CDR3 DNA sequence: TGTGCCAGCAGTTTAACGTGGGGGGAGGGCGACTTTGAGCAGTTCTTC. It yields the protein CASSLTWGEGDFEQFF.

The chain recombines TRBV9 with TRBJ2-1; D remains unclear. CDR1 and CDR2 (germline): SGDLS, YYNGEE. The CDR3 consists of 15 residues. The V and J ends lost 4 bases and 0 bases respectively, with 11 bases between them. The CDR3 is CASSITESSYNEQFF. DNA of the CDR3: TGTGCCAGCAGCATTACAGAGAGCTCCTACAATGAGCAGTTCTTC.

The J gene is TRBJ2-7, the V gene TRBV12-3 or TRBV12-4, with 7 bases fitting TRBD1. CDR3 length equals 13 residues. V gave up 5 bases and J gave up 0 bases; unmatched junction bases: 1. CDR3 region: CASSGTDSYEQYV. CDR3 bases: TGTGCCAGCAGTGGGACAGACTCCTACGAGCAGTACGTC.

The table lists this clonotype with a few counts. The rearrangement joins TRBV29-1 to TRBJ2-3, with D possibly matching TRBD2 (6 bases). CDR1 and CDR2 from the germline V gene are SQVTM and ANQGSEA. Trimming stripped 6 bases from V and 5 bases from J, with 15 bases between. The CDR3 is 13 amino acids. CDR3 in amino acids: CSVGLPSLDTQYF. CDR3 nucleotides: TGCAGCGTGGGACTGCCCAGTTTAGATACGCAGTATTTT.

V and J are TRBV28 and TRBJ2-7, with TRBD1 as a possible D gene (7 bases). The CDR3 extends over 15 amino acids. CDR1 is MDHEN and CDR2 is SYDVKM in the germline V gene. V was clipped by 3 bases and J by 3 bases, with 15 bases between them. CDR3 sequence: CASSFATGTGYEQYF. As DNA, the CDR3 is TGTGCCAGCAGTTTCGCGACAGGGACTGGCTACGAGCAGTACTTC.

This clonotype was seen ten or more times. V and J are TRBV6-5 and TRBJ2-5; no definite D call. CDR1 and CDR2 (germline): MNHEY, SVGAGI. With 3 bases removed from V and 2 bases from J, the gap between germline ends came to 10 bases. The CDR3 spans 14 residues. CDR3 in DNA: TGTGCCAGCAGTTATATGTCAGAGCAAGAGACCCAGTACTTC. Its translation is CASSYMSEQETQYF.

The chain has TRBV2 and TRBJ1-2, with D tentatively TRBD1 (5 bases). This CDR3 spans 16 amino acids. The V gene lost 6 bases and the J gene lost 1 base, with 18 bases spanning the gap. Looked up from germline, CDR1 is SNHLY and CDR2 is FYNNEI. The CDR3 coding sequence is TGTGCCAGCAGCAGGGTTACGAACACACTTAACTATGGCTACACCTTC. Translation gives CASSRVTNTLNYGYTF.

There are a few counts of this clonotype. This chain links TRBV29-1 with TRBJ2-7; weak D call: TRBD2 (6 bases). Germline loops: CDR1 SQVTM, CDR2 ANQGSEA. This CDR3 has 12 residues. The V end was cut by 2 bases, the J end by 5 bases, with 10 bases between. CDR3 region: CSVELAADEQYF. In nucleotides, the CDR3 is TGCAGCGTTGAATTAGCGGCGGACGAGCAGTACTTC.

This clonotype was seen only a few times. CDR3 amino acids: CASSYSQGGYGYTF. CDR3 DNA sequence: TGTGCCAGCAGTTACTCCCAGGGAGGCTATGGCTACACCTTC. The genes are TRBV6-5 and TRBJ1-2; D possibly corresponds to TRBD1 (5 bases). Germline loops: CDR1 MNHEY, CDR2 SVGAGI. The CDR3 runs 14 residues. V shed 0 bases and J shed 4 bases, with 9 bases lying between them.

The chain recombines TRBV3-1 with TRBJ2-2; TRBD2 matches at 11 bases. With 1 base clipped from V and 5 bases from J, the junction kept 9 bases outside the gene matches. Germline V gives CDR1 LGHDT, CDR2 YNNKEL (reference sequence). The CDR3 covers 18 residues. The DNA of the CDR3 is TGTGCCAGCAGCCAAGCACTAGCGGGAGTCGAGCGGACCGGGGAGCTGTTTTTT. Translating gives CASSQALAGVERTGELFF.

The rearrangement uses TRBV7-9 and TRBJ1-1; the match to TRBD1 covers 9 bases. Germline values: CDR1 SEHNR, CDR2 FQNEAQ (reference sequence). V lost 5 bases to trimming and J lost 5 bases; unmatched junction nucleotides: 6. The CDR3 contains 14 residues. CDR3 protein: CASSGDRAETEAFF. For the CDR3, the DNA is TGTGCCAGCAGCGGGGACAGGGCTGAAACTGAAGCTTTCTTT.

This clonotype was counted only a few times. The V call is TRBV29-1, the J call TRBJ1-4; 10 nucleotides line up with TRBD1. The V gene end was trimmed by 6 bases and the J gene end by 6 bases; junction bases not matched to a gene: 7. Germline V gives CDR1 SQVTM, CDR2 ANQGSEA. CDR3 length: 14 residues. CDR3 nucleotides: TGCAGCGTCCAGTCCGGGACAGGGGATGAAAAACTGTTTTTT. This translates into CSVQSGTGDEKLFF.

This clonotype showed up just a few times. J is TRBJ1-2 and V is TRBV11-1; perhaps TRBD1 as D (5 bases). The germline V gene encodes CDR1 SGHAT and CDR2 FQDESV (reference sequence). The CDR3 is 18 amino acids. V lost 4 bases and J 0 bases, leaving 21 bases between the germline ends. The CDR3, as DNA: TGTGCCAGCAGCTCAGGGCCGGCCCTCAGAAAAGCTAACTATGGCTACACCTTC. This sequence encodes CASSSGPALRKANYGYTF.

CDR3 bases: TGTGCCAGCAGCTTGTATAGGGGGAACACTGAAGCTTTCTTT. It translates to CASSLYRGNTEAFF. The gene calls are TRBV7-9 and TRBJ1-1, with D possibly TRBD1 on 5 matching bases. CDR1 and CDR2 (germline): SEHNR, FQNEAQ (reference sequence). V was clipped by 3 bases and J by 1 base, with 9 bases between them. This CDR3 comprises 14 residues. Complete variable domain (other parts from reference TRBV7-9 and TRBJ1-1): DTGVSQNPRHKITKRGQNVTFRCDPISEHNRLYWYRQTLGQGPEFLTYFQNEAQLEKSRLLSDRFSAERPKGSFSTLEIQRTEQGDSAMYLCASSLYRGNTEAFFGQGTRLTVV.

This clonotype was seen ten or more times. This chain uses TRBV5-1 with TRBJ2-7; D may be TRBD1 (5 bases). This CDR3 has 13 residues. V lost 2 bases, J lost 2 bases, and 8 bases lay in between. Germline CDR1 SGHRS, CDR2 YFSETQ. The CDR3 region is CASSLDRAYEQYF. The CDR3 DNA reads as TGCGCCAGCAGCTTAGACAGAGCCTACGAGCAGTACTTC.

This clonotype was detected only a few times. The genes are TRBV20-1 and TRBJ1-1, with 8 bases fitting TRBD1. Losses at the gene ends were 5 bases for V and 0 bases for J; bases not matched to a gene: 5. The germline gives CDR1 DFQATT, CDR2 SNEGSKA (reference sequence). CDR3 size: 14 residues. The CDR3 coding sequence is TGCAGTGCTCCTTGGGACAGGCTGAACACTGAAGCTTTCTTT. Its translation is CSAPWDRLNTEAFF.

The gene calls are TRBV7-8 and TRBJ2-5; 8 nucleotides agree with TRBD2. This CDR3 spans 17 amino acids. Germline V CDR1 and CDR2: SGHVS, FQNEAQ. Trimming cost V 3 bases and J 2 bases; bases outside gene matches: 11. The CDR3 here is CASSLPGVSGEQETQYF. CDR3 coding DNA: TGTGCCAGCAGCTTGCCCGGAGTTAGCGGGGAACAAGAGACCCAGTACTTC. The whole variable domain, filled in from reference TRBV7-8 and TRBJ2-5, reads GAGVSQSPRYKVAKRGQDVALRCDPISGHVSLFWYQQALGQGPEFLTYFQNEAQLDKSGLPSDRFFAERPEGSVSTLKIQRTQQEDSAVYLCASSLPGVSGEQETQYFGPGTRLLVL.

The chain combines TRBV19 with TRBJ2-2; D is uncertain. The CDR3 covers 17 residues. V shed 2 bases and J shed 6 bases, with 19 bases lying between them. Germline loops: CDR1 LNHDA, CDR2 SQIVND (reference sequence). This CDR3 is CASSIPLDFDGAGELFF. In nucleotides, the CDR3 is TGTGCCAGTAGTATACCCCTTGATTTCGACGGCGCCGGGGAGCTGTTTTTT.

The gene calls are TRBV12-3 or TRBV12-4 and TRBJ2-1; TRBD2 agrees at 9 bases. The CDR3 contains 14 residues. The J segment lost 11 bases and the V segment lost 4 bases, leaving 9 bases of the junction unmatched. DNA of the CDR3: TGTGCCAGCAGTTCGGGACTAGCCAAACGCCAGCAGTTCTTC. It codes for CASSSGLAKRQQFF.

In its sample, this clonotype was seen a few times. The rearrangement uses TRBV11-2 and TRBJ2-5; perhaps TRBD2 as D (6 bases). Trimming took off 0 bases at V and 8 bases at J, with 16 bases between the two ends. Germline CDR1 reads SGHAT; CDR2 reads FQNNGV. The CDR3 spans 15 residues. DNA for the CDR3: TGTGCCAGCAGCTTAGATCAGGGTAGCGGTGCTACCCAGTACTTC. Its translation is CASSLDQGSGATQYF.